This T cell receptor beta chain was retrieved from a study of CD8 T cells in ankylosing spondylitis. This clonotype was counted ten times or more. What it binds is not known. Trimming removed 2 bases from V and 1 base from J, with 5 bases in between. In germline, CDR1 is ENHRY, CDR2 SYGVKD. The CDR3 runs to 13 residues. As the method for making TCR beta libraries, quantitative 5'-RACE with molecular barcodes was used. TCRdb recomputed calls from the 5' RACE reads with MiXCR, one row per CDR3 protein. The sample includes 200,000 to 250,000 distinct CDR3 sequences, approximately 8% of them seen just once. Study-wide points: For ankylosing spondylitis blood, a TCR beta motif of under 10 highly homologous variants appeared characteristic. Disease-associated clones were CD8+ and fairly uncommon in peripheral blood.

The clonotype comes from a female donor with ankylosing spondylitis or in good health (not recorded which). V and J are TRBV10-3 and TRBJ2-5; no firm D call. The sequenced sample consisted of blood, either unsorted or a sorted T cell fraction (not recorded which). CDR3 loop: CAISERSQETQYF. CDR3 DNA sequence: TGTGCCATCAGTGAGCGGTCCCAAGAGACCCAGTACTTC.